The entry below describes one T cell receptor beta chain. No per-base quality is available; no much larger clone lies one base away. After about 16 days of expansion, cultured CD4+ cells were restimulated for 24 h with HeLa cells expressing the same allogeneic DPB1. HeLa stimulator cells were retrovirally transduced with HLA-DPA1/DPB1, HLA-DM, invariant chain and CD80 to act as antigen-presenting cells. Untouched CD4+ T cells were isolated from Ficoll-separated PBMC through negative selection with magnetic beads, and an average purity of 97.7% was reached. CD4+ responder cells were cocultured with 100 Gy-irradiated HeLa cells at a 3:1 ratio in medium containing around 46 U/mL IL-2 and about 10% human AB serum. Magnetic beads were used to isolate untouched CD4+ T cells from Ficoll-separated PBMC, giving approximately 98% purity with negligible CD8+ contamination. Donors were a few healthy blood donors whose buffy coats supplied peripheral blood mononuclear cells. CMV seronegative status was shared by all three donors. The DNeasy Blood & Tissue Kit was used for extraction of genomic DNA.

The germline V gene (reference sequence) supplies CDR1 MNHEY and CDR2 SMNVEV. Taken from cysteine to phenylalanine, the CDR3 has 15 residues. Just CDR3 DNA is preserved here, 45 bases in frame from base 1. The junction shows trimming of 5 bases on V and 1 base on J, plus 14 bases between the germline ends. The record originates from a study of T cell repertoires and HLA-DP antigens (dated 2018 in TCRdb). Notes on the research overall: Using HeLa cells transduced to present allogeneic HLA-DP, the study set up an in vitro model of CD4+ T cell alloreactivity. One alloantigen differed from self by one peptide-binding groove amino acid, whereas the other differed by ten, modelling structurally similar versus dissimilar alloantigens. Of the three donors, two were male and one was female, with ages ranging from the 18-to-29 band to the 60-to-69 band. Points the paper makes about the study in general: The study was limited by having only a few donors, by relying on a non-physiological HeLa antigen-presenting system, and by using total CD4+ responder cells. Average cumulative frequency of clones undetected before culture was 30% to 40% against one allele and about 51% against the other. Separate analysis of naive and memory CD4+ repertoires was not performed.

TCRB CDR3 regions were amplified with the immunoSEQ multiplex PCR using forward primers for 54 TRBV segments and reverse primers for 13 TRBJ segments. Cultured samples were sequenced at survey resolution with a target of 60,000 T cell genomes. Amplicons were sequenced on an Illumina HiSeq System, producing 87 bp reads covering the CDR3. On the study's bioinformatics: PCR and sequencing errors in the reads were corrected, and alignment to IMGT reference sequences was used to define CDR3 regions. Synthetic template pools were used to estimate template counts and unique rearrangement counts. Clonality was calculated as 1 minus Pielou's evenness. The Daley-Smith estimator was used to estimate richness. Morisita's index was used to measure repertoire overlap. Clones found in cultured samples but undetected in the pre-culture repertoire of the corresponding donor were defined as low-abundance clones. The clones in this table, taken by TCRdb from immuneACCESS, are in-frame only. Not every clone is retained; where verified, under half of the shortfall comes from an unresolved V gene, and the cause of the rest is unknown. V and J calls and clone size are copied from that table; D and trimming were computed from the DNA. The table for this sample lists 3,000 to 4,000 clones; less than 85% of them were counted only once. The ten largest clones represent roughly 22% of the sample.

Sequencing input: CD137- CD4+ T cells from cultured PBMCs. The chain is assembled from TRBV27 and TRBJ2-5; TRBD1 might be the D gene, on 6 matching bases. This receptor was taken from a woman aged 18-29 years in good health and CMV-seronegative. The nucleotide sequence reads as follows: TGTGCCAGCAGTCGTCCGGGACACGGCCAAGAGACCCAGTACTTC. Its translation is CASSRPGHGQETQYF.